This TCR beta chain was observed in a study of post-analysis software for immune sequencing data. Prepared TCR beta cDNA libraries contained unique molecular identifiers. TCRdb re-called the PCR reads through MiXCR, storing one row per CDR3 protein. Here the sample spans about 770,000 distinct CDR3 sequences, 35% to 55% being singletons. Regarding this clonotype: The antigen remains undetermined.

Study-level points and caveats: In patients, about 5 TRBV segments were more frequent than in controls, with TRBV5-6, TRBV5-1 and TRBV20-1 among them.

V was pared by 6 bases and J by 6 bases, with 6 bases of the junction left unmatched. The CDR3 totals 15 residues. Germline CDR1 SGHTA, CDR2 FQGNSA. Sequencing was carried out using blood. This sequence was found in a girl aged 5-17 years with multiple sclerosis. The V call is TRBV7-2, the J call TRBJ2-3; 13 positions agree with TRBD2. The CDR3 nucleotides are TGTGCCAGCAGATATCCGGGACTAGCGGGGGATACGCAGTATTTT. Its translation is CASRYPGLAGDTQYF. The full variable domain, with the rest looked up from reference TRBV7-2 and TRBJ2-3, is GAGVSQSPSNKVTEKGKDVELRCDPISGHTALYWYRQSLGQGLEFLIYFQGNSAPDKSGLPSDRFSAERTGGSVSTLTIQRTQQEDSAVYLCASRYPGLAGDTQYFGPGTRLTVL.